This T cell receptor (beta chain) appears in the sequencing data of a study of shared clonotypes between healthy human individuals. There are a few counts of this clone. The sample carries other DNA sequences with the same CDR3. Trimming removed 0 bases at V and 0 bases at J, with 4 bases between. The V gene's germline CDR1 is SGHRS and CDR2 YFSETQ. CDR3 length equals 14 residues. Investigators divided CD4+ cells into CD45RA+ naive and CD45RA-negative memory subsets. Over several immunoSEQ plates, each subset's genomic DNA was distributed in even portions. Assay: immunoSEQ multiplex PCR; the TCRdb copy retains only in-frame clones and omits some. The sample shows roughly 500,000 clones, more than 95% of them seen only once.

The source material was naive CD4+ T cells sorted from blood. Subset defined: CD45RA+ positively selected. The sequence was obtained from a woman aged 25-40 years in good health. V gene TRBV5-1 combines with J gene TRBJ2-1, with D hard to call. CDR3 coding DNA: TGCGCCAGCAGCTTGGGGAGCTCCTACAATGAGCAGTTCTTC. Its protein product is CASSLGSSYNEQFF.